This TCR beta chain came from a study of blood T cell repertoires in COVID-19. As for the study in general: Acute-phase and convalescent COVID-19 samples originated in the United States, Italy and Spain. From T cells, B-cell-depleted T cells, or PBMCs came the material, which was cDNA or gDNA.

In the original workflow: Researchers report that nucleated cell counts were estimated from reference gene primer amplification. Assay: immunoSEQ multiplex PCR; the TCRdb copy retains only in-frame clones and omits some. V, J and clone size were drawn from that table, and D and trimming were deduced from the DNA. Of about 240,000 clones listed, approximately 80% were seen once; the top ten hold approximately 2%. CDR3 length: 17 amino acids. CDR1 is SGHTA and CDR2 is FQGNSA in the germline V gene. V was pared by 5 bases and J by 8 bases, with 9 bases of the junction left unmatched. Sequenced input: peripheral blood. The chain links TRBV7-2 to TRBJ2-1, with 16 nucleotides matching TRBD2. The receptor comes from a man younger than 40 who had recovered from COVID-19. The CDR3 here is CASSAGTSGGAFDEQFF. CDR3 sequence (DNA): TGTGCCAGCAGCGCCGGGACTAGCGGGGGGGCATTCGATGAGCAGTTCTTC.